This T cell receptor (beta chain) derives from a study of blood T cell repertoires in COVID-19. Study in general: Samples representing acute and convalescent COVID-19 were sourced from the United States, Italy and Spain. In each case, the material was cDNA or gDNA derived from T cells, B-cell-depleted T cells, or PBMCs.

CDR3 length: 15 amino acids. Unmatched junction bases numbered 10, after V lost 6 bases and J lost 5 bases. Per the germline V gene, CDR1 is SNHLY and CDR2 is FYNNEI. Per the original data handling: Estimation of nucleated cell counts relied on the amplification of reference gene primers. Only in-frame clones appear in the TCRdb table, and some are missing; sequencing was by immunoSEQ multiplex PCR. The D gene and trimming were derived from the DNA, and the V and J assignments and clone size from that table. The data show more than 150,000 clones, around 80% seen once. The source of this sequence is a man aged 30-40 years with active or convalescent COVID-19. Sequencing input: peripheral blood. The chain combines TRBV2 with TRBJ2-5; 9 bases agree with TRBD2. CDR3 DNA sequence: TGTGCCAGCAGACGCGGGAGGGATCAGGACGAGACCCAGTACTTC. Protein product: CASRRGRDQDETQYF.